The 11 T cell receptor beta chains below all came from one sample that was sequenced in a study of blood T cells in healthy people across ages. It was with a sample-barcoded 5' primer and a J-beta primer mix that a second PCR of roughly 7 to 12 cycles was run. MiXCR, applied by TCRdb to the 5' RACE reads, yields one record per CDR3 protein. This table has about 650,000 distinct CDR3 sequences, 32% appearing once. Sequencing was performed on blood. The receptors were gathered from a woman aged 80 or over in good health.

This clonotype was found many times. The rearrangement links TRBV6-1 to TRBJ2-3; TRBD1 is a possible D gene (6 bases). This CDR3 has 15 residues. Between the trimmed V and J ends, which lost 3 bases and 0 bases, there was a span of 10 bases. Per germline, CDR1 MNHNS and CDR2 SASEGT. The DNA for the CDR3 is TGTGCCAGCAGTGATTCAGGGGCGAGCACAGATACGCAGTATTTT. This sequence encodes CASSDSGASTDTQYF.

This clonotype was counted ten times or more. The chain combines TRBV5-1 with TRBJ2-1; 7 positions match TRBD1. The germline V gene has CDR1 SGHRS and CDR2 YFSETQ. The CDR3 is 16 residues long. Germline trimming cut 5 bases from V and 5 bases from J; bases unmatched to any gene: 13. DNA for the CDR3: TGCGCCAGCAGTTATCAACCGGGACAGAACGACAATGAGCAGTTCTTC. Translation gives CASSYQPGQNDNEQFF.

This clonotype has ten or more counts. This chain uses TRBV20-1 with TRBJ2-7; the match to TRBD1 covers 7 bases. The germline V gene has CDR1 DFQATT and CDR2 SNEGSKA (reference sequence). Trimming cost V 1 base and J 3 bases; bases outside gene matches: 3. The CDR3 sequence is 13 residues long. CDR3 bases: TGCAGTGCTAGAGGAGACAGGGTCTACGAGCAGTACTTC. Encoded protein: CSARGDRVYEQYF.

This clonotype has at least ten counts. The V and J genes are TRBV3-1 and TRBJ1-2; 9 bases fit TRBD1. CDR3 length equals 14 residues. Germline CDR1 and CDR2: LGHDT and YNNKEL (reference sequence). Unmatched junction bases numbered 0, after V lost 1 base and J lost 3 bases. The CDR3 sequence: CASSQGTGDYGYTF. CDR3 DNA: TGTGCCAGCAGCCAAGGGACAGGGGACTATGGCTACACCTTC.

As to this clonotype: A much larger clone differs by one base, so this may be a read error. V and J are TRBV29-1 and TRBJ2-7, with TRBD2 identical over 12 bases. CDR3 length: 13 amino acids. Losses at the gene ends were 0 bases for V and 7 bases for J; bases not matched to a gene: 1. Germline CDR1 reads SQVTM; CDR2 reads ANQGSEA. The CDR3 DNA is TGCAGCGTTGAAGAACTAGCGGGGGGTGAGCAGTACTTC. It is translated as CSVEELAGGEQYF.

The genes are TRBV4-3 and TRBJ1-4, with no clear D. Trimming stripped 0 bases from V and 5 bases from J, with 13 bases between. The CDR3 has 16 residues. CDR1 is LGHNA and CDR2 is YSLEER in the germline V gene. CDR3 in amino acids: CASSQDALGRNEKLFF. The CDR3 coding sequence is TGCGCCAGCAGCCAAGACGCTTTGGGAAGGAATGAAAAACTGTTTTTT.

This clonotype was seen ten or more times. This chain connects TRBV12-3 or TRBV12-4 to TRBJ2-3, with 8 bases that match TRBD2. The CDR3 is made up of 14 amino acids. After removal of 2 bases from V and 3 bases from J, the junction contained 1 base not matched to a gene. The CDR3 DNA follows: TGTGCCAGCAGTTTACAGCGGGGGACAGATACGCAGTATTTT. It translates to CASSLQRGTDTQYF.

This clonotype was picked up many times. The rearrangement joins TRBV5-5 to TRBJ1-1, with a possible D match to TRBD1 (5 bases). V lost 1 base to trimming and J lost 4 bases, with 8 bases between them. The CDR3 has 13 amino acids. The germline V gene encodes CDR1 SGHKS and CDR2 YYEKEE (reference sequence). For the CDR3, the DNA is TGTGCCAGCAGCTTGACGGGGACCACTGAAGCTTTCTTT. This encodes CASSLTGTTEAFF.

The DNA for the CDR3 is TGTGCCAGCAGTTCCCGCCCGGGACAGGGAGGGATGAACACTGAAGCTTTCTTT. Translation gives CASSSRPGQGGMNTEAFF. V and J are TRBV6-2 or TRBV6-3 and TRBJ1-1; 9 bases fit TRBD1. The V gene end was trimmed by 4 bases and the J gene end by 0 bases; junction bases not matched to a gene: 12. From germline, CDR1 is MNHEY and CDR2 SVGEGT. The CDR3 has 18 amino acids.

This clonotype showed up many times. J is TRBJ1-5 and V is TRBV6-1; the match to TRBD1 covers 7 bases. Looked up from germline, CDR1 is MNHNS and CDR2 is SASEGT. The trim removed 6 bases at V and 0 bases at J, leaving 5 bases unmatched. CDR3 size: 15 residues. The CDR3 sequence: CASSKTGLSNQPQHF. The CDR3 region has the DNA TGTGCCAGCAGCAAGACAGGGCTTAGCAATCAGCCCCAGCATTTT.

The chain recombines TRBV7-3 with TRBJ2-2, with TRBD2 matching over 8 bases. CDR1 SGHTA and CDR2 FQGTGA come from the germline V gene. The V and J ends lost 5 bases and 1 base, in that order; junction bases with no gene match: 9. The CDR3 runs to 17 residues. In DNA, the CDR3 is TGTGCCAGCAGCCAAGCCCCGGGACTAGAGAACACCGGGGAGCTGTTTTTT. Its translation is CASSQAPGLENTGELFF.